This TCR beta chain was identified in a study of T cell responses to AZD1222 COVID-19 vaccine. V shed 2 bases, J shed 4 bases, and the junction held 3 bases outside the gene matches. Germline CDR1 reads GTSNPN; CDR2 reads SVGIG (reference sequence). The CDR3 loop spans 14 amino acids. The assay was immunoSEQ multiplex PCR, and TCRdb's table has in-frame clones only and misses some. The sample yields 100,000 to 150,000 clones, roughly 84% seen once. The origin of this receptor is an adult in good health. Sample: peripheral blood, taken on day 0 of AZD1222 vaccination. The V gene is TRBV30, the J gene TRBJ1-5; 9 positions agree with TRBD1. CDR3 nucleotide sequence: TGTGCCTGGAGTACCGGGACAGGGAATCAGCCCCAGCATTTT. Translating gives CAWSTGTGNQPQHF.